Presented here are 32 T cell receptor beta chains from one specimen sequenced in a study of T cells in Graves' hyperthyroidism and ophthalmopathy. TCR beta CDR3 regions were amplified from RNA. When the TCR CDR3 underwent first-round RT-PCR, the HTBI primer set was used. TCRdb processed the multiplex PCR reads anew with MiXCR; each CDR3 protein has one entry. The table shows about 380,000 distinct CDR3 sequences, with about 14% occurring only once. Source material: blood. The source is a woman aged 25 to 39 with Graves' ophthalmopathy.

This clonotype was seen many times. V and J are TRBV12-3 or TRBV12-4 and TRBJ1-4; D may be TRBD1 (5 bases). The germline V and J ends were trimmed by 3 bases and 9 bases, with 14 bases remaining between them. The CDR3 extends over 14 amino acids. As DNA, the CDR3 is TGTGCCAGCAGTTTGTCGTCAGGGTTCCAAAAACTGTTTTTT. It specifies CASSLSSGFQKLFF.

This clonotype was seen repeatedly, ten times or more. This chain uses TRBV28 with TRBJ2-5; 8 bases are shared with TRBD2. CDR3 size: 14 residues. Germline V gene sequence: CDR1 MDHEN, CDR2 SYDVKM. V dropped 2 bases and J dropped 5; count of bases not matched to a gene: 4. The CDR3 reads CASSLRPSGETQYF. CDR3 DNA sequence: TGTGCCAGCAGTTTACGACCTAGCGGGGAGACCCAGTACTTC.

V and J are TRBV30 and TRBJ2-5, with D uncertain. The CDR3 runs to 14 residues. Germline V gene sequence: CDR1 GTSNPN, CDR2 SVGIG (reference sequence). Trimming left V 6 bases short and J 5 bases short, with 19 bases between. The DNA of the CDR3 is TGTGCCTGTTCAAGCCAAGGGAACGGGGAGACCCAGTACTTC. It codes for CACSSQGNGETQYF. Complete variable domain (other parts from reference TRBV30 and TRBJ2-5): SQTIHQWPATLVQPVGSPLSLECTVEGTSNPNLYWYRQAAGRGLQLLFYSVGIGQISSEVPQNLSASRPQDRQFILSSKKLLLSDSGFYLCACSSQGNGETQYFGPGTRLLVL.

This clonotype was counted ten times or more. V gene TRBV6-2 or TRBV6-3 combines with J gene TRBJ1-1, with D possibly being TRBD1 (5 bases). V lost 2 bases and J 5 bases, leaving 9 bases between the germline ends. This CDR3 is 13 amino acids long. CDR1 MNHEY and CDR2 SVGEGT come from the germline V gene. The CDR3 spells CASSYAGQTEAFF. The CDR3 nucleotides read TGTGCCAGCAGTTACGCCGGACAAACTGAAGCTTTCTTT.

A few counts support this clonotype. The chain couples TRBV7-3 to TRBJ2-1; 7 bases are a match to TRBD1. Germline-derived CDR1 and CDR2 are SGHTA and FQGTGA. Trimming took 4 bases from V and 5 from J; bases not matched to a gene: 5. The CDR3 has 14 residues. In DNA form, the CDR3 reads TGTGCCAGCAGCTACGACAGGGTGAACAATGAGCAGTTCTTC. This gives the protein CASSYDRVNNEQFF.

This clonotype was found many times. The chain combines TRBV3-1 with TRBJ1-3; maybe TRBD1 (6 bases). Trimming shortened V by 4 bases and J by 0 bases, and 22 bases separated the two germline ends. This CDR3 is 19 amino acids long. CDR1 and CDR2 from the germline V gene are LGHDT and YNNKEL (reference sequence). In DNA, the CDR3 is TGTGCCAGCAGCCCTCCCGAGCCGGACAGATTCCACTCTGGAAACACCATATATTTT. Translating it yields CASSPPEPDRFHSGNTIYF.

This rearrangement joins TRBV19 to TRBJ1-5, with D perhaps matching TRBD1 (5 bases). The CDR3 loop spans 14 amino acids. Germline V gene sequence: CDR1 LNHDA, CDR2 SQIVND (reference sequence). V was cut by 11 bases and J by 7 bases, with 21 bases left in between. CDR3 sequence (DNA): TGTGCCCAACCGGGGCAGGAGGTCGGCCAGCCCCAGCATTTT. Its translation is CAQPGQEVGQPQHF. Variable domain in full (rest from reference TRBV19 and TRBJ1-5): DGGITQSPKYLFRKEGQNVTLSCEQNLNHDAMYWYRQDPGQGLRLIYYSQIVNDFQKGDIAEGYSVSREKKESFPLTVTSAQKNPTAFYLCAQPGQEVGQPQHFGDGTRLSIL.

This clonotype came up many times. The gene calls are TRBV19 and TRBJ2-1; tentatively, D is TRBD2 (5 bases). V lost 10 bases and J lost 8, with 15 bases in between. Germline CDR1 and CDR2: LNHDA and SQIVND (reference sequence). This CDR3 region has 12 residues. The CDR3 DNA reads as TGTGCCACCTCGGCAAAGCGGTATGAGCAGTTCTTC. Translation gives CATSAKRYEQFF.

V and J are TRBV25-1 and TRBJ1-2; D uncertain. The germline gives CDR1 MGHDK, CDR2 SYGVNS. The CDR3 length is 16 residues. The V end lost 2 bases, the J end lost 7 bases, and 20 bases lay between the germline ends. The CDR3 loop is CASSEMGDPSYRGYTF. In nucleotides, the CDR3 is TGTGCCAGCAGTGAAATGGGAGACCCTTCGTATCGTGGCTACACCTTC.

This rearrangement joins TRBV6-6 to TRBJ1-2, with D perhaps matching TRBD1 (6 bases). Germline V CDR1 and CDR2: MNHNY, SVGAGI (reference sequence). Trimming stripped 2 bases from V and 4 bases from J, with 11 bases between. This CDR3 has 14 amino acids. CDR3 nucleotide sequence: TGTGCCAGCAGTTACGGGGGCTTAGTCTATGGCTACACCTTC. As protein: CASSYGGLVYGYTF.

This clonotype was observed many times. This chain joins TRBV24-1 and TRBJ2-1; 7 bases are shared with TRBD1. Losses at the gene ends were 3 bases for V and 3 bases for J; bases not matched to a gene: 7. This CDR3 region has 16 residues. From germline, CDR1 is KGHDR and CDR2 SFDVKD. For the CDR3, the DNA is TGTGCCACCAGTGATGTCCGGGACAGCTTCTACAATGAGCAGTTCTTC. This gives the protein CATSDVRDSFYNEQFF.

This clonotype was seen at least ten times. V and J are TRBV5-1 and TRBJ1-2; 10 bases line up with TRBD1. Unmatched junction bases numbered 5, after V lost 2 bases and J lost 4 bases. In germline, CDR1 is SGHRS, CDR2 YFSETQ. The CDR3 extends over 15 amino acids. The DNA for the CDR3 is TGCGCCAGCAGCTTCGGGGACAGGGGATTCTATGGCTACACCTTC. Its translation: CASSFGDRGFYGYTF. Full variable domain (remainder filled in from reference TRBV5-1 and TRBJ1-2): KAGVTQTPRYLIKTRGQQVTLSCSPISGHRSVSWYQQTPGQGLQFLFEYFSETQRNKGNFPGRFSGRQFSNSRSEMNVSTLELGDSALYLCASSFGDRGFYGYTFGSGTRLTVV.

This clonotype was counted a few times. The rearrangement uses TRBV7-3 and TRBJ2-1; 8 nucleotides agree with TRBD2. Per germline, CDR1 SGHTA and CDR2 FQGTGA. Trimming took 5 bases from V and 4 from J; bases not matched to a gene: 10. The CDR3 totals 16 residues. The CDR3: CASSAHASGGYNEQFF. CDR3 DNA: TGTGCCAGCAGCGCCCACGCGTCGGGAGGGTACAATGAGCAGTTCTTC.

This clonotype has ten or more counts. The CDR3 region has the DNA TGTGCCTGGAGTGTACGGGAAAGACAGGTACAAGAGACCCAGTACTTC. Translation: CAWSVRERQVQETQYF. V gene TRBV30 combines with J gene TRBJ2-5; a possible D gene is TRBD1 (6 bases). This CDR3 contains 16 residues. In germline, CDR1 is GTSNPN, CDR2 SVGIG (reference sequence). Trimming removed 0 bases at V and 2 bases at J, with 16 bases between.

CDR3 amino acids: CASSQGPPSEQYF. The CDR3, as DNA: TGTGCCAGCAGCCAGGGACCTCCGAGTGAGCAGTACTTC. The chain is built from TRBV3-1 and TRBJ2-7; D is perhaps TRBD1 or TRBD2 (5 bases each). CDR3 length: 13 residues. Per germline, CDR1 LGHDT and CDR2 YNNKEL (reference sequence). The V end lost 3 bases, the J end lost 7 bases, and 13 bases lay between the germline ends.

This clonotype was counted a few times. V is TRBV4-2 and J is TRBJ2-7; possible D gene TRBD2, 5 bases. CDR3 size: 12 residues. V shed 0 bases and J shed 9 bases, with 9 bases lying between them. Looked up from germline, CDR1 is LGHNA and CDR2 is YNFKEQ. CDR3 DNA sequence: TGTGCCAGCAGCCAAGATCCCGAGGGGCAGTACTTC. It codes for CASSQDPEGQYF.

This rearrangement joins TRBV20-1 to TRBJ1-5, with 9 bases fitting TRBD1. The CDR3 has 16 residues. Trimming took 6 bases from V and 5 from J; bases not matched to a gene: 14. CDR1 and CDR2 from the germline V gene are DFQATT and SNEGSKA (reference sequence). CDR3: CSAENGPGTGYQPQHF. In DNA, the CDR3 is TGCAGTGCCGAAAACGGCCCCGGGACAGGGTATCAGCCCCAGCATTTT.

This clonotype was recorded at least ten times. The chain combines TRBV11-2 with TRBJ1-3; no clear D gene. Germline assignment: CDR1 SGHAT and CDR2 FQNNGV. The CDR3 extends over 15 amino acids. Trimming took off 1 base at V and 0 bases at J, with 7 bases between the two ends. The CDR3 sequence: CASSLGQSSGNTIYF. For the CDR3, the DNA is TGTGCCAGCAGCTTAGGGCAGAGCTCTGGAAACACCATATATTTT.

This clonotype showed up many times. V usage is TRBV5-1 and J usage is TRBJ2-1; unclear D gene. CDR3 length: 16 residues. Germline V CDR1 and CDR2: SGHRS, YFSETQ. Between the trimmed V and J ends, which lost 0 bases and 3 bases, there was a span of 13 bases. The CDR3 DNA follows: TGCGCCAGCAGCTTGGCCTCGGTAGTTGGCTACAATGAGCAGTTCTTC. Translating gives CASSLASVVGYNEQFF.

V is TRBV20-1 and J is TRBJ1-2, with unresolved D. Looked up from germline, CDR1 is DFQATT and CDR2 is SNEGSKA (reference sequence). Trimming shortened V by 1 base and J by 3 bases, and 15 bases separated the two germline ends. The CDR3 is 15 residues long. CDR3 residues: CSARGGGRRDYGYTF. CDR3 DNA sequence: TGCAGTGCTAGAGGAGGCGGGAGACGGGACTATGGCTACACCTTC.

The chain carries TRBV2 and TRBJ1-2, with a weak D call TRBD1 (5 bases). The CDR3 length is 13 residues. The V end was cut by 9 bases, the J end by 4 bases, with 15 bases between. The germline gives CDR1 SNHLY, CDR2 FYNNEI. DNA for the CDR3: TGTGCCAGTTTCGCAGGGCGAATCTATGGCTACACCTTC. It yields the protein CASFAGRIYGYTF.

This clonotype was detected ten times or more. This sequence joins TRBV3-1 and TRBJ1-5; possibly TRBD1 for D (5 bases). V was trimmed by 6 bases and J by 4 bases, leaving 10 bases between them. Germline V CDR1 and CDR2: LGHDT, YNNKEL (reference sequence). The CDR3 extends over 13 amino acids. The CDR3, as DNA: TGTGCCAGCAGTGAATCAGGGAATCAGCCCCAGCATTTT. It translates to CASSESGNQPQHF. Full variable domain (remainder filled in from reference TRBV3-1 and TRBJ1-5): DTAVSQTPKYLVTQMGNDKSIKCEQNLGHDTMYWYKQDSKKFLKIMFSYNNKELIINETVPNRFSPKSPDKAHLNLHINSLELGDSAVYFCASSESGNQPQHFGDGTRLSIL.

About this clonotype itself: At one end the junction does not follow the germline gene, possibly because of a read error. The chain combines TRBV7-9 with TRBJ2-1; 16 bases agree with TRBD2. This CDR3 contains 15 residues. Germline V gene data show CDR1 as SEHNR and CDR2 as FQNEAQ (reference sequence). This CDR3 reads CACSPGTSGGDEQFF. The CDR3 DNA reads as TGTGCCTGCAGCCCTGGGACTAGCGGGGGGGATGAGCAGTTCTTC.

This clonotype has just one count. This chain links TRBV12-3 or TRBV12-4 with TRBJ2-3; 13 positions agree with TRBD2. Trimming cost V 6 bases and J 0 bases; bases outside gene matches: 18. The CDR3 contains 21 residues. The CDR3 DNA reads TGTGCCAGCAGGAGGGGAGGACTAGCGGGAGAGCACGGAACTAGCACAGATACGCAGTATTTT. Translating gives CASRRGGLAGEHGTSTDTQYF.

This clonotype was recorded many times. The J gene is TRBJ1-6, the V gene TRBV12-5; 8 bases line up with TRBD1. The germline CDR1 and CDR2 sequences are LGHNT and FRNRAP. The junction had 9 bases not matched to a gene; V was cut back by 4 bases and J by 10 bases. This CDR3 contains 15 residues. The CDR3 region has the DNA TGTGCTAGTGGTTCTCGAGGACAGGGCGAATCACCCCTCCACTTT. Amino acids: CASGSRGQGESPLHF.

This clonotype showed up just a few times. The DNA for the CDR3 is TGTGCCAGCAGCCGGGACATTAACTACGAGCAGTACTTC. Translated, it gives CASSRDINYEQYF. The rearrangement joins TRBV6-1 to TRBJ2-7; a weak D match, TRBD1 (6 bases). V gave up 6 bases and J gave up 3 bases, with 12 bases separating them. This CDR3 region has 13 residues. The germline gives CDR1 MNHNS, CDR2 SASEGT.

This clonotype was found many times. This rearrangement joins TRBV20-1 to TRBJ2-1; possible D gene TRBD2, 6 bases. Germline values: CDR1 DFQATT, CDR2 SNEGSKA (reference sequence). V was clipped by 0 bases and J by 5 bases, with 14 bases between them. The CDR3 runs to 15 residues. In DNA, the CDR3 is TGCAGTGCTAGAGATACGAGTGGCGGGGACAATGAGCAGTTCTTC. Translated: CSARDTSGGDNEQFF.

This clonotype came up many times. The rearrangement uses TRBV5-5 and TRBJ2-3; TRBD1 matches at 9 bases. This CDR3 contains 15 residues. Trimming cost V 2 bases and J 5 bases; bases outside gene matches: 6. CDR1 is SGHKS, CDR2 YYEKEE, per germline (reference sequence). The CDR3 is CASSFEQGALDTQYF. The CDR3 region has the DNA TGTGCCAGCAGCTTTGAACAGGGGGCATTAGATACGCAGTATTTT. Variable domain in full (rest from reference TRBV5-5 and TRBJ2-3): DAGVTQSPTHLIKTRGQQVTLRCSPISGHKSVSWYQQVLGQGPQFIFQYYEKEERGRGNFPDRFSARQFPNYSSELNVNALLLGDSALYLCASSFEQGALDTQYFGPGTRLTVL.

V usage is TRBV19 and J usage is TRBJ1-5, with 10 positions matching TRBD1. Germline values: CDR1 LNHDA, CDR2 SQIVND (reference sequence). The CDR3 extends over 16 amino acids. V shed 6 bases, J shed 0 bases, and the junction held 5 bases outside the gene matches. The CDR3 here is CASRKTGGYSNQPQHF. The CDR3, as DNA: TGTGCCAGTAGGAAGACAGGGGGCTATAGCAATCAGCCCCAGCATTTT.

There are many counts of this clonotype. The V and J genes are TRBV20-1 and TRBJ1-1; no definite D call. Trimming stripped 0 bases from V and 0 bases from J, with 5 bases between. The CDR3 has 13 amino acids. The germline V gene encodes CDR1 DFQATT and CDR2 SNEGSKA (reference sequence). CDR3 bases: TGCAGTGCTAGAGATCGGGTGAACACTGAAGCTTTCTTT. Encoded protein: CSARDRVNTEAFF.

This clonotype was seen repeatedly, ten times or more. DNA of the CDR3: TGTGCCAGCAGCCAGACTAGCGCGACCAAAAACATTCAGTACTTC. This codes for CASSQTSATKNIQYF. The V gene is TRBV11-3, the J gene TRBJ2-4, with 8 nucleotides matching TRBD2. Germline lookup yields CDR1 SGHNT and CDR2 YENEEA. The CDR3 runs 15 residues. V shed 5 bases and J 2 bases; nucleotides not matched to a gene: 5.

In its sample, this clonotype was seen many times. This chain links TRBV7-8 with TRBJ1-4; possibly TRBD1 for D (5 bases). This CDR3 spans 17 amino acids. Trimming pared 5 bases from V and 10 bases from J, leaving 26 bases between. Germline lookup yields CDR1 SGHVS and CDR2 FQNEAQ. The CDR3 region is CASSPTGVGEVWGKLFF. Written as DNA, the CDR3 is TGTGCCAGCAGCCCCACGGGGGTTGGGGAAGTTTGGGGAAAACTGTTTTTT.